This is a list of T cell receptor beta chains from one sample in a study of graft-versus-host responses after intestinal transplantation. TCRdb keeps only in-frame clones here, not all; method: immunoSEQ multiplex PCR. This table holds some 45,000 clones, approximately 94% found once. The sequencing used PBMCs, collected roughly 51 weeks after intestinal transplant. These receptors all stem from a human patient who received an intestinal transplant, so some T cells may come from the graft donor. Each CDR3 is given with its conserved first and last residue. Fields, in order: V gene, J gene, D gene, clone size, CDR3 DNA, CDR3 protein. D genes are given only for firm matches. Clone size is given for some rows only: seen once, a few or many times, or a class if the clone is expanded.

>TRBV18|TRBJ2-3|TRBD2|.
TGTGCCAGCTCACCGCGAGGACTAGCGGGGCTAACAGATACGCAGTATTTT
CASSPRGLAGLTDTQYF
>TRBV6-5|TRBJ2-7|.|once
TGTGCCAGCAGTTACTCTCACGAGCAGTACTTC
CASSYSHEQYF
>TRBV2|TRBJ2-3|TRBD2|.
TGTGCCAGCATCCGGACTAGCGGGGGGACAGATACGCAGTATTTT
CASIRTSGGTDTQYF
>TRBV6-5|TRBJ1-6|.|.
TGTGCCAGCAGTTACGCCCCTAATTCACCCCTCCACTTT
CASSYAPNSPLHF
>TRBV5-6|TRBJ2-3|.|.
TGTGCCAGCAGCTTTATGAATACGCAGTATTTT
CASSFMNTQYF
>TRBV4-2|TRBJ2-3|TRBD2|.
TGTGCCAGCAGCCAAGATGCTGGGGGGGAGTTGGATACGCAGTATTTT
CASSQDAGGELDTQYF
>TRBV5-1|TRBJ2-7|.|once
TGCGCCAGCAGCTTGGTTTCAGGCTACGAGCAGTACTTC
CASSLVSGYEQYF
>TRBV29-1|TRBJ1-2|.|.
TGCAGCGTTATGGCGGGCTATGGCTACACCTTC
CSVMAGYGYTF
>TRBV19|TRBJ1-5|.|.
TGTGCCGGCCGCCCTAGATTTGAGAGCAATCAGCCCCAGCATTTT
CAGRPRFESNQPQHF
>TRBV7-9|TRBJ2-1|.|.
TGTGCCAGCAGCTTAGCGGAGGATGAGCAGTTCTTC
CASSLAEDEQFF
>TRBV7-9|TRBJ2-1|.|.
TGTGCCAGCAGCTTAAATTGGTACGAGCAGTTCTTC
CASSLNWYEQFF
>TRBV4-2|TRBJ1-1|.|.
TGTGCCAGCAGCCCCCGGGGGCAGGTGAACACTGAAGCTTTCTTT
CASSPRGQVNTEAFF
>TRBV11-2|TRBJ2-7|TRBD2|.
TGTGCCAGCGCCCAGACTAGCGGGACATACGAGCAGTACTTC
CASAQTSGTYEQYF
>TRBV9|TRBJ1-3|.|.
TGTGCCAGCAGCGTAGGTTCAGGGTCGTACTCTGGAAACACCATATATTTT
CASSVGSGSYSGNTIYF
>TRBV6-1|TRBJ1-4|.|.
TGTGCCAGCAGTGAACCAGCAGGGGAAAAACTGTTTTTT
CASSEPAGEKLFF
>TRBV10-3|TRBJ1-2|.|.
TGTGCCATCAGTCGGGACGGCCAGCCGGGCTACACCTTC
CAISRDGQPGYTF
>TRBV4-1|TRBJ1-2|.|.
TGCGCCAGCAGCCAAGATGAGGGTGGCTACACCTTC
CASSQDEGGYTF
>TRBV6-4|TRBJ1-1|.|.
TGTGCCAGCAGTATAAGGGAGAACACTGAAGCTTTCTTT
CASSIRENTEAFF
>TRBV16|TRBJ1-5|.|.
TGTGCCAGCAGCCAATTGAATTTAGGGGGACTTCAGCCCCAGCATTTT
CASSQLNLGGLQPQHF
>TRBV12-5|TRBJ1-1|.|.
TGTGCTAGTGGTTCGACAGAACCGCAGGCTTTCTTT
CASGSTEPQAFF
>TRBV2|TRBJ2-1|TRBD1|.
TGTGCCAGCAGGGGGGGACAGGGGGCCTACAATGAGCAGTTCTTC
CASRGGQGAYNEQFF
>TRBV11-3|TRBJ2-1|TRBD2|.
TGTGCCAGCAGCTTCCGTCCGGGGGGGCCTAATGAGCAGTTCTTC
CASSFRPGGPNEQFF
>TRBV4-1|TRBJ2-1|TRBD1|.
TGCGCCAGCAGCCACGGCTACAGGGGCCCGCAGTTCTTC
CASSHGYRGPQFF
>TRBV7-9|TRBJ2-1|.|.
TGTGCCAGCAGCTTATTAGATGGGGTGTCTGAGCAGTTCTTC
CASSLLDGVSEQFF
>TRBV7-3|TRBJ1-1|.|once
TGTGCCAGCAGCTTGTCGGGTAGGAACACTGAAGCTTTCTTT
CASSLSGRNTEAFF
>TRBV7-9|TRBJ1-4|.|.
TGTGCCAGCAGCTTAGCCGGAAAAGGAGCCATACATGAAAAACTGTTTTTT
CASSLAGKGAIHEKLFF
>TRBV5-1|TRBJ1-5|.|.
TGCGCCAGCAGCCCCCAGGGTGCGAGCAATCAGCCCCAGCATTTT
CASSPQGASNQPQHF
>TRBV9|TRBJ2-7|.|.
TGTGCCAGCAATAAGGGTTCCTACGAGCAGTACTTC
CASNKGSYEQYF
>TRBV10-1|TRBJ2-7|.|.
TGCGCCAGCAGTCTGAAGGACTTC
CASSLKDF
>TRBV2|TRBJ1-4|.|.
TGTGCCAGCAGTGAAGCGCTTCAGGGCCCCGCGGGACATGGCGAAAAACTGTTTTTT
CASSEALQGPAGHGEKLFF